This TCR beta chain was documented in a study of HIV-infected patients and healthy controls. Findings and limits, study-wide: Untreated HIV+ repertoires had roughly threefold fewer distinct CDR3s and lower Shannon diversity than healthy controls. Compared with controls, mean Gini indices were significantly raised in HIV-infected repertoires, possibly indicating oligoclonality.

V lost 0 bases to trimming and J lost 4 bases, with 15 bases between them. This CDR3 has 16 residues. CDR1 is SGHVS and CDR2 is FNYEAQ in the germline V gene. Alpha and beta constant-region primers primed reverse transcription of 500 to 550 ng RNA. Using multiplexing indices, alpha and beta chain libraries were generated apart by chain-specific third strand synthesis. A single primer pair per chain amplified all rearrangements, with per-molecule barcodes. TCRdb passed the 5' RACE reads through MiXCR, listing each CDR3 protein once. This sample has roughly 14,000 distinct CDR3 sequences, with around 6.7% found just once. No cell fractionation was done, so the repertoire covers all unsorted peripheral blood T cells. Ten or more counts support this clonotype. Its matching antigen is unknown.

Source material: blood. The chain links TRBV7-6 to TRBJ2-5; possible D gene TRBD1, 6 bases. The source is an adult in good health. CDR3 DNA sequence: TGTGCCAGCAGCTTAGCAAGAGGGGGAGCCGGAGAGACCCAGTACTTC. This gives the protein CASSLARGGAGETQYF.